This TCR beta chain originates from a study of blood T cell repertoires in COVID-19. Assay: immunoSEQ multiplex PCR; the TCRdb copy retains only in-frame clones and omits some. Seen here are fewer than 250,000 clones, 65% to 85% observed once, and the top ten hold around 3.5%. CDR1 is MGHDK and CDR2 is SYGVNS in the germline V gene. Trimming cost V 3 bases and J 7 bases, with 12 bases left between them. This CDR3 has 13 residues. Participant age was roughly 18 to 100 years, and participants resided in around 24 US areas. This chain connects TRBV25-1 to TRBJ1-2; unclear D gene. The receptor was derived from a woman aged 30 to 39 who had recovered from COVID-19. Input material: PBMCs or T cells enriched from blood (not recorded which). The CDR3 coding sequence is TGTGCCAGCAGTGACCCTCACCAGTCTGGCTACACCTTC. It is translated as CASSDPHQSGYTF.